The 9 T cell receptor beta chains given below trace back to one sample, sequenced in a study of blood T cell repertoires in COVID-19. Only in-frame clones appear in the TCRdb table, and some are missing; sequencing was by immunoSEQ multiplex PCR. The table has 120,000 to 150,000 clones, around 80% seen once; the top ten hold around 15%. Sequencing input: peripheral blood. Receptors originate from a human donor with acute or convalescent COVID-19. The donor label of this sample is uncertain.

On this clone itself: The same CDR3 can be traced to other DNA sequences in this sample. V usage is TRBV19 and J usage is TRBJ1-5; TRBD1 aligns across 11 bases. Germline V gene data show CDR1 as LNHDA and CDR2 as SQIVND (reference sequence). J was trimmed by 4 bases and V by 9 bases; bases with no gene match: 5. The CDR3 has 14 residues. The CDR3, as DNA: TGTGCCAGCAGGGACAGGGGGGGTAATCAGCCCCAGCATTTT. It yields the protein CASRDRGGNQPQHF.

This clone was observed a few times. J is TRBJ1-5 and V is TRBV30; D is perhaps TRBD1 (6 bases). Germline assignment: CDR1 GTSNPN and CDR2 SVGIG (reference sequence). The CDR3 spans 14 residues. V was pared by 5 bases and J by 6 bases, with 17 bases between. CDR3 DNA sequence: TGTGCCTGGGGACGACACAGGGAAAGTCAGCCCCAGCATTTT. Amino acids: CAWGRHRESQPQHF. Complete variable domain (other parts from reference TRBV30 and TRBJ1-5): SQTIHQWPATLVQPVGSPLSLECTVEGTSNPNLYWYRQAAGRGLQLLFYSVGIGQISSEVPQNLSASRPQDRQFILSSKKLLLSDSGFYLCAWGRHRESQPQHFGDGTRLSIL.

The chain links TRBV19 to TRBJ2-5; TRBD1 matches at 9 bases. The CDR3 extends over 14 amino acids. CDR1 and CDR2 (germline): LNHDA, SQIVND (reference sequence). J lost 7 bases, V lost 4 bases, and 7 bases had no gene match. The CDR3 bases are TGTGCCAGTAGTAGCCTGACAGGGGGGGGGACCCAGTACTTC. This gives the protein CASSSLTGGGTQYF. Full variable domain (outside the CDR3, taken from reference TRBV19 and TRBJ2-5): DGGITQSPKYLFRKEGQNVTLSCEQNLNHDAMYWYRQDPGQGLRLIYYSQIVNDFQKGDIAEGYSVSREKKESFPLTVTSAQKNPTAFYLCASSSLTGGGTQYFGPGTRLLVL.

V and J are TRBV2 and TRBJ2-2; D remains ambiguous. CDR3 length: 13 residues. CDR1 is SNHLY, CDR2 FYNNEI, per germline. Trimming cost V 7 bases and J 6 bases, with 12 bases left between them. The CDR3, as DNA: TGTGCCAGCAAACTCATGGTAGCCGGGGAGCTGTTTTTT. Translation gives CASKLMVAGELFF.

The chain has TRBV19 and TRBJ2-7; D unresolved. Germline V CDR1 and CDR2: LNHDA, SQIVND (reference sequence). The CDR3 totals 13 residues. The V end lost 1 base, the J end lost 0 bases, and 4 bases lay between the germline ends. CDR3 bases: TGTGCCAGTAGTATAGGCAGCTCCTACGAGCAGTACTTC. Encoded protein: CASSIGSSYEQYF.

V usage is TRBV6-1 and J usage is TRBJ1-6, with 7 bases aligning to TRBD1. Germline V lookup: CDR1 MNHNS, CDR2 SASEGT. CDR3 length: 16 residues. V lost 4 bases and J lost 1; bases outside the gene matches: 4. CDR3 protein: CASSGAGQSYNSPLHF. DNA of the CDR3: TGTGCCAGCAGTGGGGCGGGACAGTCCTATAATTCACCCCTCCACTTT.

The rearrangement uses TRBV6-5 and TRBJ2-7, with a tentative D call TRBD1 (5 bases). Germline values: CDR1 MNHEY, CDR2 SVGAGI. V gave up 5 bases and J gave up 1 base, with 15 bases separating them. The CDR3 spans 15 residues. CDR3 loop: CASSRARGSSYEQYF. The CDR3 DNA reads TGTGCCAGCAGTCGAGCAAGGGGCAGTTCCTACGAGCAGTACTTC.

This clone was counted a single time. The gene calls are TRBV29-1 and TRBJ2-5; D perhaps matches TRBD1 (6 bases). CDR3 length: 13 amino acids. Germline loops: CDR1 SQVTM, CDR2 ANQGSEA. V was clipped by 3 bases and J by 3 bases, with 11 bases between them. The CDR3 reads CSVDGSGEETQYF. The CDR3 nucleotides read TGCAGCGTTGATGGGTCAGGGGAAGAGACCCAGTACTTC. Drawing the rest from reference TRBV29-1 and TRBJ2-5, the complete variable domain is SAVISQKPSRDICQRGTSLTIQCQVDSQVTMMFWYRQQPGQSLTLIATANQGSEATYESGFVIDKFPISRPNLTFSTLTVSNMSPEDSSIYLCSVDGSGEETQYFGPGTRLLVL.

The gene calls are TRBV5-6 and TRBJ2-5, with D hard to call. The CDR3 extends over 12 amino acids. Looked up from germline, CDR1 is SGHDT and CDR2 is YYEEEE. The V gene lost 0 bases and the J gene lost 7 bases, with 7 bases spanning the gap. The chain's CDR3 is CASSLEGGTQYF. The CDR3 DNA reads as TGTGCCAGCAGCTTGGAAGGCGGGACCCAGTACTTC.